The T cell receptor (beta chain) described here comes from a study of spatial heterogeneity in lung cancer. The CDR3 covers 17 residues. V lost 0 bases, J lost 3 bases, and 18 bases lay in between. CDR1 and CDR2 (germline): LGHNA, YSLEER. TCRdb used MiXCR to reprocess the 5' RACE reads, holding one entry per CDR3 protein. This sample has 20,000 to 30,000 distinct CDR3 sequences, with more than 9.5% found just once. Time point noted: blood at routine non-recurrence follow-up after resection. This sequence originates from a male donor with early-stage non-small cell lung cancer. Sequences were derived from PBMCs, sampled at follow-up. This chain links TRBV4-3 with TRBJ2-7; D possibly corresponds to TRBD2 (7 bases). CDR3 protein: CASSQDGGAGSHYEQYF. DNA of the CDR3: TGCGCCAGCAGCCAAGATGGGGGGGCAGGGTCCCACTACGAGCAGTACTTC.